This T cell receptor (beta chain) was profiled in a study of blood T cell repertoires in COVID-19. As originally analysed: Estimates of nucleated cell counts were drawn from the amplification of reference gene primers. Data came from immunoSEQ multiplex PCR; TCRdb stores just in-frame clones and leaves some out. That table supplies the V and J calls and clone size; D and trimming were determined from the DNA. The sample consists of 150,000 to 200,000 clones, 86% of them appearing once. The CDR3 has 14 amino acids. V was clipped by 8 bases and J by 0 bases, with 13 bases between them. Germline values: CDR1 MDHEN, CDR2 SYDVKM.

This receptor was taken from a woman at least 80 years old in a cohort sampled during active or convalescent COVID-19. Specimen: peripheral blood. The gene calls are TRBV28 and TRBJ1-2, with D unclear. CDR3 protein: CASVSGIPNYGYTF. In DNA form, the CDR3 reads TGTGCCAGCGTCTCCGGGATTCCTAACTATGGCTACACCTTC.